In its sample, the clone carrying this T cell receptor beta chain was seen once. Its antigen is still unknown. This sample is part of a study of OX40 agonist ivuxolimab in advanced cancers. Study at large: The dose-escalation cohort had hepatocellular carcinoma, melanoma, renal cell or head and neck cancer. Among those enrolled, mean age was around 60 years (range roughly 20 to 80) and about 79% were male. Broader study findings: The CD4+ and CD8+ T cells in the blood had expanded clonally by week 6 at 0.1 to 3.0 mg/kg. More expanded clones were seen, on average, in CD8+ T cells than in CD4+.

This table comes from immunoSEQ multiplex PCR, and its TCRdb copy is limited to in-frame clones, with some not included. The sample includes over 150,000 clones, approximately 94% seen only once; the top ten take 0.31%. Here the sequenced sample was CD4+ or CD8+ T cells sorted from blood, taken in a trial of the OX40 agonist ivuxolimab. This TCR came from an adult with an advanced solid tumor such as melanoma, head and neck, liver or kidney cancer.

The CDR3 spells CASRQRRTVDTGELFF. DNA for the CDR3: TGTGCCAGTAGACAGAGGAGGACGGTCGACACCGGGGAGCTGTTTTTT. The chain employs TRBV19 and TRBJ2-2; D perhaps matches TRBD2 (5 bases). The CDR3 sequence is 16 residues long. CDR1 is LNHDA, CDR2 SQIVND, per germline (reference sequence). The V and J ends lost 6 bases and 3 bases respectively, with 17 bases between them.